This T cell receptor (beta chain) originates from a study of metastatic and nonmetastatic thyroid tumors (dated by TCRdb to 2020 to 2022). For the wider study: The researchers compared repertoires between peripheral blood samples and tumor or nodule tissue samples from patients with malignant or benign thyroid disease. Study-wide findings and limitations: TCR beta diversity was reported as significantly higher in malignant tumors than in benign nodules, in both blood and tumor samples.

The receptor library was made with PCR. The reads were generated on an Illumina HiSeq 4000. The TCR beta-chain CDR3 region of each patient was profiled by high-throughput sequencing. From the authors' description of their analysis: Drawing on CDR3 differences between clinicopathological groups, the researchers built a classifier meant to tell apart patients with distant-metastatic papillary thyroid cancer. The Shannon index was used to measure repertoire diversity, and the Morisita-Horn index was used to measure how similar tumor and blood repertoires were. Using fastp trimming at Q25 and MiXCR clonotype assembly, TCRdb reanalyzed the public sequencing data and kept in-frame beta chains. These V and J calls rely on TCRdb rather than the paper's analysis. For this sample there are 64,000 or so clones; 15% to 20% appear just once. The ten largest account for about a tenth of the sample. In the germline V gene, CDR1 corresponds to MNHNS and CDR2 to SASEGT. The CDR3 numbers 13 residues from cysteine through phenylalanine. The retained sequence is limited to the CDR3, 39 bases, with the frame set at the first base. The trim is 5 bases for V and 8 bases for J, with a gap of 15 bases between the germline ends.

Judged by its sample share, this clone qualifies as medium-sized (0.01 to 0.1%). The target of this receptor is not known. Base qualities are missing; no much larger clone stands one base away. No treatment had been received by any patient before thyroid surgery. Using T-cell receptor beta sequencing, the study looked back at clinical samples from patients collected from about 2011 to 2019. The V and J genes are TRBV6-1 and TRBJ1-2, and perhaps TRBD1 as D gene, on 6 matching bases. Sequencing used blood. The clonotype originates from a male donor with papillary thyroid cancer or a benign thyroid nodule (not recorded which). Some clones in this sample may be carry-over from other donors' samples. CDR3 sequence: CASSLNRDPGYTF. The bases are TGTGCCAGCAGTCTTAACAGGGACCCAGGCTACACCTTC.